The 17 T cell receptor beta chains given below trace back to one sample, sequenced in a study of blood T cell repertoires in COVID-19. The method was immunoSEQ multiplex PCR; TCRdb's version includes in-frame clones alone and lacks a portion of them. The table has 40,000 or so clones, about 85% seen once. What was sequenced was peripheral blood. The receptors here all came from a man aged 55 to 70 with COVID-19, enrolled during active disease.

CDR3 nucleotides: TGTGCCAGCTCGTTAGGAGGGCAGGCAGCTAACTATGGCTACACCTTC. Residues: CASSLGGQAANYGYTF. The chain joins TRBV18 to TRBJ1-2; D gene ambiguous. The CDR3 covers 16 residues. Germline lookup yields CDR1 KGHSH and CDR2 LQKENI. Trimming left V 6 bases short and J 0 bases short, with 17 bases between.

The table lists this clone with a count of one. This rearrangement joins TRBV28 to TRBJ1-5, with D possibly TRBD1 on 5 matching bases. The CDR3 covers 13 residues. With 11 bases removed from V and 4 bases from J, the gap between germline ends came to 15 bases. Germline V lookup: CDR1 MDHEN, CDR2 SYDVKM. CDR3 region: CAGAPSPNQPQHF. The CDR3 DNA follows: TGTGCCGGGGCCCCATCTCCGAATCAGCCCCAGCATTTT.

V usage is TRBV19 and J usage is TRBJ2-2; 9 bases match TRBD1. Germline V gene lookup returns CDR1 LNHDA and CDR2 SQIVND (reference sequence). The J segment lost 5 bases and the V segment lost 9 bases, leaving 7 bases of the junction unmatched. The CDR3 length is 14 residues. The CDR3 DNA reads as TGTGCCAGCCAGGGACAGGGAGGGACCGGGGAGCTGTTTTTT. Translation: CASQGQGGTGELFF.

This clone was found once. The V and J genes are TRBV19 and TRBJ1-1, with D possibly TRBD1 on 6 matching bases. The CDR3 runs to 13 residues. The germline V gene has CDR1 LNHDA and CDR2 SQIVND (reference sequence). V was shortened by 5 bases and J by 4 bases, with 11 bases between the two germline ends. CDR3 sequence reads: CASSYRASTEAFF. In DNA, the CDR3 is TGTGCCAGTAGTTACAGGGCTAGCACTGAAGCTTTCTTT.

V and J are TRBV5-1 and TRBJ1-3; a possible D gene is TRBD1 (5 bases). Germline lookup yields CDR1 SGHRS and CDR2 YFSETQ. Trimming left V 0 bases short and J 0 bases short, with 13 bases between. The CDR3 has 17 amino acids. The CDR3 DNA sequence: TGCGCCAGCAGCTTGGACTCGGGACTCCTCTCTGGAAACACCATATATTTT. Translated: CASSLDSGLLSGNTIYF.

This clone was counted a single time. This chain joins TRBV7-2 and TRBJ1-4; D is unclear. The V end was cut by 1 base, the J end by 3 bases, with 9 bases between. This CDR3 has 15 residues. Germline CDR1 is SGHTA and CDR2 is FQGNSA. As DNA, the CDR3 is TGTGCCAGCAGCTTAGGTGGCCGCCCTAATGAAAAACTGTTTTTT. As protein: CASSLGGRPNEKLFF. The variable domain in full, with the rest retrieved from reference TRBV7-2 and TRBJ1-4, is GAGVSQSPSNKVTEKGKDVELRCDPISGHTALYWYRQSLGQGLEFLIYFQGNSAPDKSGLPSDRFSAERTGGSVSTLTIQRTQQEDSAVYLCASSLGGRPNEKLFFGSGTQLSVL.

The rearrangement joins TRBV18 to TRBJ2-4; D unclear. Trimming removed 3 bases at V and 1 base at J, with 10 bases between. Germline loops: CDR1 KGHSH, CDR2 LQKENI. The CDR3 has 15 amino acids. Here the CDR3 reads CASSPLDTAKNIQYF. CDR3 nucleotides: TGTGCCAGCTCACCGCTCGACACGGCCAAAAACATTCAGTACTTC.

The chain carries TRBV5-6 and TRBJ1-5, with 11 nucleotides matching TRBD1. Germline-derived CDR1 and CDR2 are SGHDT and YYEEEE. J lost 4 bases, V lost 3 bases, and 6 bases had no gene match. The CDR3 covers 16 residues. CDR3 amino acids: CASSSLGQGGNQPQHF. The CDR3 DNA follows: TGTGCCAGCAGCTCGTTGGGACAGGGGGGTAATCAGCCCCAGCATTTT.

The chain uses TRBV9 and TRBJ2-2; 7 positions agree with TRBD2. CDR1 is SGDLS and CDR2 is YYNGEE in the germline V gene. Unmatched junction bases numbered 5, after V lost 0 bases and J lost 3 bases. The CDR3 is made up of 16 amino acids. Written as DNA, the CDR3 is TGTGCCAGCAGCGTAGAATCCGGGAGGTACACCGGGGAGCTGTTTTTT. Translation: CASSVESGRYTGELFF.

The chain employs TRBV4-1 and TRBJ2-5; TRBD1 is a possible D gene (5 bases). CDR3 length equals 13 residues. With 4 bases removed from V and 5 bases from J, the gap between germline ends came to 11 bases. Germline CDR1 and CDR2: MGHRA and YSYEKL. Here the CDR3 DNA reads TGCGCCAGCAGCCGTCTGGGGCGCGAGACCCAGTACTTC. Its translation: CASSRLGRETQYF.

V and J are TRBV28 and TRBJ1-1; TRBD1 matches 7 bases. CDR1 and CDR2 from the germline V gene are MDHEN and SYDVKM. J gave up 7 bases and V 5 bases, and 10 bases lay outside the gene matches. This CDR3 has 14 amino acids. CDR3 region: CASSPIARQGEAFF. The CDR3 nucleotides are TGTGCCAGCAGTCCCATCGCCCGACAGGGTGAAGCTTTCTTT.

The rearrangement joins TRBV4-1 to TRBJ1-6, with D possibly being TRBD1 (5 bases). This CDR3 has 18 amino acids. V was cut by 0 bases and J by 0 bases, with 12 bases left in between. Per germline, CDR1 MGHRA and CDR2 YSYEKL. The CDR3 loop reads CASSQDLGRGSYNSPLHF. For the CDR3, the DNA is TGCGCCAGCAGCCAAGATTTGGGTAGGGGCTCCTATAATTCACCCCTCCACTTT.

The chain is built from TRBV5-1 and TRBJ1-6; no firm D call. V was cut by 0 bases and J by 7 bases, with 11 bases left in between. The CDR3 length is 15 residues. The germline V gene encodes CDR1 SGHRS and CDR2 YFSETQ. The CDR3 DNA reads TGCGCCAGCAGCTTGGCGCGGAATCCCAATTCACCCCTCCACTTT. It translates to CASSLARNPNSPLHF.

The chain joins TRBV27 to TRBJ2-6; D is ambiguous. Germline lookup yields CDR1 MNHEY and CDR2 SMNVEV (reference sequence). This CDR3 comprises 13 residues. Between the trimmed V and J ends, which lost 6 bases and 0 bases, there was a span of 3 bases. The CDR3 region is CASSVSGANVLTF. The CDR3 DNA reads as TGTGCCAGCAGCGTCTCTGGGGCCAACGTCCTGACTTTC.

The rearrangement links TRBV18 to TRBJ2-5; TRBD1 aligns across 9 bases. CDR3 length: 14 residues. Germline CDR1 KGHSH, CDR2 LQKENI. V was clipped by 4 bases and J by 3 bases; unmatched bases: 3. Here the CDR3 reads CASSHRTGEETQYF. CDR3 sequence (DNA): TGTGCCAGCTCACACAGGACAGGGGAAGAGACCCAGTACTTC.

This rearrangement joins TRBV9 to TRBJ2-1; 11 bases agree with TRBD2. CDR3 length: 17 residues. The ends lost 2 bases at V and 6 bases at J; junction bases unmatched: 10. Germline loops: CDR1 SGDLS, CDR2 YYNGEE. The CDR3 region has the DNA TGTGCCAGCAGCGTTGAAGGGGTAGCGGGAGGGCTCAATGAGCAGTTCTTC. This gives the protein CASSVEGVAGGLNEQFF.

V and J are TRBV18 and TRBJ1-3; no reliable D call. Germline V gives CDR1 KGHSH, CDR2 LQKENI. The CDR3 contains 16 residues. V lost 5 bases and J lost 0, with 14 bases in between. CDR3 residues: CASSSLPVSSGNTIYF. The CDR3 coding sequence is TGTGCCAGCTCATCGCTCCCTGTCAGCTCTGGAAACACCATATATTTT.